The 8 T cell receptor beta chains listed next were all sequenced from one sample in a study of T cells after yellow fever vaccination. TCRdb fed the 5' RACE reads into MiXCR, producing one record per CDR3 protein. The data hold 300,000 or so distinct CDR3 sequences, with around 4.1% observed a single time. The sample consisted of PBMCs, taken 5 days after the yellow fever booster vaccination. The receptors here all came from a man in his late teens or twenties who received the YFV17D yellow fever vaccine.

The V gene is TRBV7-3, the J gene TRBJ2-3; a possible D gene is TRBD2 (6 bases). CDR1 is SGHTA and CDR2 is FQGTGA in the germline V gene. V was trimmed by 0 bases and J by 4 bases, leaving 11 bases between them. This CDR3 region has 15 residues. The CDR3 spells CASSLTGGLADTQYF. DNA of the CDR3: TGTGCCAGCAGCTTAACGGGGGGTCTCGCAGATACGCAGTATTTT. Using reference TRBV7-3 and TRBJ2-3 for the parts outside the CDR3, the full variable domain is GAGVSQTPSNKVTEKGKYVELRCDPISGHTALYWYRQSLGQGPEFLIYFQGTGAADDSGLPNDRFFAVRPEGSVSTLKIQRTERGDSAVYLCASSLTGGLADTQYFGPGTRLTVL.

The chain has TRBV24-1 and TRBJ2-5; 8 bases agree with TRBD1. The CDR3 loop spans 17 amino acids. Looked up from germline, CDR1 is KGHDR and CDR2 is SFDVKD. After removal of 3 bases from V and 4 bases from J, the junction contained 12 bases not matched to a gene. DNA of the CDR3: TGTGCCACCAGTGATCCCCGGACAGGGCTTAGGGGAGAGACCCAGTACTTC. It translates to CATSDPRTGLRGETQYF.

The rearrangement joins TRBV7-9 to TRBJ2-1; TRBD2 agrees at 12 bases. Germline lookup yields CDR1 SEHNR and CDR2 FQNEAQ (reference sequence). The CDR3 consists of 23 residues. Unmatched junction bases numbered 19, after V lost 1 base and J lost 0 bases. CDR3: CASSLGGKRGLAGDTISYNEQFF. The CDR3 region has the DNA TGTGCCAGCAGCTTAGGCGGGAAGCGGGGACTAGCGGGCGACACTATCTCCTACAATGAGCAGTTCTTC.

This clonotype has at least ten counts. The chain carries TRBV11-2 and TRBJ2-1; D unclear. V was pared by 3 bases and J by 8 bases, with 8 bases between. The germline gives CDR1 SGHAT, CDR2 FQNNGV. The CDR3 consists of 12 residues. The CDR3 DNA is TGTGCCAGCAGCTTGGAGTGGGATGAGCAGTTCTTC. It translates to CASSLEWDEQFF.

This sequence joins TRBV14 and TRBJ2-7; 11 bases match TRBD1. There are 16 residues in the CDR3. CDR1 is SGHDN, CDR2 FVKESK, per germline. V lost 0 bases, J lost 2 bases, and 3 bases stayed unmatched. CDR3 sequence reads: CASSQDEGQGAYEQYV. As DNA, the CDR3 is TGTGCCAGCAGCCAAGATGAGGGACAGGGGGCCTACGAGCAGTACGTC.

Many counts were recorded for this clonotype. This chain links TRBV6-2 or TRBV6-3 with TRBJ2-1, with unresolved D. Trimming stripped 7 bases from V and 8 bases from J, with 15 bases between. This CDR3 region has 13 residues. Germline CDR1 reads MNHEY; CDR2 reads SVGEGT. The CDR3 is CASNAPGLDEQFF. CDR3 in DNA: TGTGCCAGCAATGCTCCAGGCCTGGATGAGCAGTTCTTC.

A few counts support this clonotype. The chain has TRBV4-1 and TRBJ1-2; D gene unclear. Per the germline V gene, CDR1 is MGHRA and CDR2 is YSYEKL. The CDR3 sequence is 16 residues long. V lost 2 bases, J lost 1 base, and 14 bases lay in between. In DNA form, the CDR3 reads TGCGCCAGCAGCCAAACGTTGGGGATGTTTAACTATGGCTACACCTTC. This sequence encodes CASSQTLGMFNYGYTF.

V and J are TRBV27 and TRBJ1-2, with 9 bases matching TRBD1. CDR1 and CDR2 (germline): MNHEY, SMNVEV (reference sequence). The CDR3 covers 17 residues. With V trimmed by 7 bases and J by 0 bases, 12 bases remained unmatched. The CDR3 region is CASKAGTGTLANYGYTF. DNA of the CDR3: TGTGCCAGCAAAGCCGGGACAGGGACTTTAGCTAACTATGGCTACACCTTC.